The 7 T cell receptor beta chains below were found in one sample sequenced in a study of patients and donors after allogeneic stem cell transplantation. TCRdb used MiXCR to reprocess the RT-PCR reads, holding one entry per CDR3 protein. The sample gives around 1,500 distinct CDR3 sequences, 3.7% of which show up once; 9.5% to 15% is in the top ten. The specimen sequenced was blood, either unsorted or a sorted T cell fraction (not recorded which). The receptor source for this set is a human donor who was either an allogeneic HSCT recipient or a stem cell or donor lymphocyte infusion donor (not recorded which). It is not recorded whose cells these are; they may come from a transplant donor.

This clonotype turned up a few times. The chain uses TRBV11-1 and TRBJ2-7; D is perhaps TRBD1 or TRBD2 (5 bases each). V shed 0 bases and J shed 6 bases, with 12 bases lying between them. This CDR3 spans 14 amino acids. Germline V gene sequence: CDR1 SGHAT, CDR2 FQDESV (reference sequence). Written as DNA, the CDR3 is TGTGCCAGCAGCTTAGCGGTGGGGGTATTCGAGCAGTACTTC. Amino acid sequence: CASSLAVGVFEQYF.

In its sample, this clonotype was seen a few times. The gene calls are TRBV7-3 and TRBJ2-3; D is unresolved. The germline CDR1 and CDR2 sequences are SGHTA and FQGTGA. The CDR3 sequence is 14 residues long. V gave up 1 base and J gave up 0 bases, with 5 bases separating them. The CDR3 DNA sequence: TGTGCCAGCAGCTTAAGCGCTAGCACAGATACGCAGTATTTT. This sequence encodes CASSLSASTDTQYF.

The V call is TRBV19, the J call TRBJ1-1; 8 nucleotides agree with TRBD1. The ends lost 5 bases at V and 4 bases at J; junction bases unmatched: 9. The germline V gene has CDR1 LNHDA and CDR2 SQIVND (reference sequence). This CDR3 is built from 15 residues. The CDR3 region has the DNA TGTGCCAGTAGTCCACAGGGGGGGTTCGGCACTGAAGCTTTCTTT. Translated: CASSPQGGFGTEAFF.

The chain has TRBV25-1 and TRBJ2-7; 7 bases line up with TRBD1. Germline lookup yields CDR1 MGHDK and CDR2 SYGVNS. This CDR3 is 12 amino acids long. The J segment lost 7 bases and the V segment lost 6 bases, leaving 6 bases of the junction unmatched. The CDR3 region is CASSRDRREQYF. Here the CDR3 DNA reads TGTGCCAGCAGCCGGGACAGAAGGGAGCAGTACTTC.

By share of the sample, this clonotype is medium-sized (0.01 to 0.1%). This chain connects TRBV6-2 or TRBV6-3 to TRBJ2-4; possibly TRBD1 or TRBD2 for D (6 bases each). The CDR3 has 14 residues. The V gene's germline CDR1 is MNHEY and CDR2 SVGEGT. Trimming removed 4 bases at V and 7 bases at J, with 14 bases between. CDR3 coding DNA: TGTGCCAGCAGTTCGACAGGACGGGGGAACATTCAGTACTTC. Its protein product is CASSSTGRGNIQYF.

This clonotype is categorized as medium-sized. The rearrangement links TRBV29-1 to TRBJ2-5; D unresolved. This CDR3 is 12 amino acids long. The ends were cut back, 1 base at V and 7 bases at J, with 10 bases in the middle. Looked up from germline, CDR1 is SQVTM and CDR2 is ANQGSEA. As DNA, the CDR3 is TGCAGCGTTGAAGGGGGATCCCGGACCCAGTACTTC. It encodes CSVEGGSRTQYF.

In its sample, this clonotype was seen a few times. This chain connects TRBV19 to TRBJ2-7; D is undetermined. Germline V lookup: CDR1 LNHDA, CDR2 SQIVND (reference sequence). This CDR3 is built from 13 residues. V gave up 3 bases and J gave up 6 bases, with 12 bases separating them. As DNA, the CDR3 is TGTGCCAGTAGTATGTTGTCGGGCGCCGAGCAGTACTTC. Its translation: CASSMLSGAEQYF.